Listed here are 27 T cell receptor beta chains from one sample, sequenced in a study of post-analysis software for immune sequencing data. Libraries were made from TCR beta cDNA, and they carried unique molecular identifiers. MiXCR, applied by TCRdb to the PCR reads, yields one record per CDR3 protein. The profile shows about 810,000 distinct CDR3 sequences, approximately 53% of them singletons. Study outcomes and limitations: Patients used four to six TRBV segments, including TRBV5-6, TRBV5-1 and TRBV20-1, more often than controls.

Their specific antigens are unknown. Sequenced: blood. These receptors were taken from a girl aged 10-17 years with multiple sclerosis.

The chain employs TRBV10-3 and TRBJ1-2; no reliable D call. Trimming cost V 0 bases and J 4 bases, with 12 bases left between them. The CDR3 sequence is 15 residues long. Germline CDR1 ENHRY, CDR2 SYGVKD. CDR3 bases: TGTGCCATCAGTGAGTCGAATGGCGGAGGCTATGGCTACACCTTC. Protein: CAISESNGGGYGYTF.

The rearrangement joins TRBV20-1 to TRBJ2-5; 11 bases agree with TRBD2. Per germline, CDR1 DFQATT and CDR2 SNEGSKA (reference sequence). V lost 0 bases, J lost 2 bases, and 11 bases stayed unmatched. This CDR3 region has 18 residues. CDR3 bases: TGCAGTGCTAGAGATGCCCGGACTAGCGGGCCGTCACAAGAGACCCAGTACTTC. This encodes CSARDARTSGPSQETQYF.

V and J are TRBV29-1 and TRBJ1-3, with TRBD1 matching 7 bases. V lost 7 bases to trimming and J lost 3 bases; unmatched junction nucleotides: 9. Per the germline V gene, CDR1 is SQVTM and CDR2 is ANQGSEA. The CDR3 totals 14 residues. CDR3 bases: TGCAGCGCAGACCCAGGGGGACTTGGAAACACCATATATTTT. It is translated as CSADPGGLGNTIYF.

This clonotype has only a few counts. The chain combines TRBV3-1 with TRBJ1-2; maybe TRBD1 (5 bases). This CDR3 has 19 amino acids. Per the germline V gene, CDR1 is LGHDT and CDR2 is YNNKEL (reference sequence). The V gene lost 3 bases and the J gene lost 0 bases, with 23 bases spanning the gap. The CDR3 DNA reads TGTGCCAGCAGCCAGGACAATGCCGGACGGGGGAGTTCTAACTATGGCTACACCTTC. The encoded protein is CASSQDNAGRGSSNYGYTF. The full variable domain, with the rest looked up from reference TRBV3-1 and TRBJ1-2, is DTAVSQTPKYLVTQMGNDKSIKCEQNLGHDTMYWYKQDSKKFLKIMFSYNNKELIINETVPNRFSPKSPDKAHLNLHINSLELGDSAVYFCASSQDNAGRGSSNYGYTFGSGTRLTVV.

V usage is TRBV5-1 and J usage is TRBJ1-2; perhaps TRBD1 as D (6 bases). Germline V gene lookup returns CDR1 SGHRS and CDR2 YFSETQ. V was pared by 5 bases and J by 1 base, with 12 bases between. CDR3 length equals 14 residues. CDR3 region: CASSQGGFNYGYTF. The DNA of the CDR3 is TGCGCCAGCAGTCAAGGGGGGTTTAACTATGGCTACACCTTC.

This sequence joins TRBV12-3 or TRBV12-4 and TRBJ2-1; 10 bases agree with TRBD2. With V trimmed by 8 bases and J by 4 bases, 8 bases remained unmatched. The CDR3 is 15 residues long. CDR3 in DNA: TGTGCCAGCCTTAGGAGCGGGGGGGCGTACAATGAGCAGTTCTTC. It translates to CASLRSGGAYNEQFF.

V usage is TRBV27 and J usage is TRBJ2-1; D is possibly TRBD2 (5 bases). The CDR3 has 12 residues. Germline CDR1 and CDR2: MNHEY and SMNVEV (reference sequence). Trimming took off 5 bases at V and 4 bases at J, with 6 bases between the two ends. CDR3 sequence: CASSGLYNEQFF. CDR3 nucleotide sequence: TGTGCCAGCAGTGGACTGTACAATGAGCAGTTCTTC.

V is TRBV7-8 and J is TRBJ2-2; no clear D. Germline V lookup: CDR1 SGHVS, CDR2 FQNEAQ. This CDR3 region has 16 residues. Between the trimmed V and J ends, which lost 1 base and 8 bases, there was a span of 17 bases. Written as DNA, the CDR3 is TGTGCCAGCAGCTTAGGGGCGCCCAACCTGAGAGGGGAGCTGTTTTTT. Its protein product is CASSLGAPNLRGELFF.

The CDR3, as DNA: TGCGCCAGCAGCCTCGGACAGGTCCTACTCAGTGGCGGCTACACCTTC. Its protein product is CASSLGQVLLSGGYTF. The J gene is TRBJ1-2, the V gene TRBV5-1, with 7 bases matching TRBD1. Germline loops: CDR1 SGHRS, CDR2 YFSETQ. CDR3 length: 16 amino acids. Unmatched junction bases numbered 17, after V lost 4 bases and J lost 8 bases.

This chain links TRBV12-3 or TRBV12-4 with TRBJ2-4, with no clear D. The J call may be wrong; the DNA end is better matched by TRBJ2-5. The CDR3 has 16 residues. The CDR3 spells CASSLSVSAGRETQYF. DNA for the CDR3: TGTGCCAGCAGTTTAAGTGTATCGGCCGGCAGGGAGACCCAGTACTTC.

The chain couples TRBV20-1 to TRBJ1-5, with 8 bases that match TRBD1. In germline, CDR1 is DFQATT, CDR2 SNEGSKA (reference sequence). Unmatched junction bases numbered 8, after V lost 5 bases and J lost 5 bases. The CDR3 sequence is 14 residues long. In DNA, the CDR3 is TGCAGTGCTGCACAGGGGGGTTTTGATCAGCCCCAGCATTTT. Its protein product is CSAAQGGFDQPQHF.

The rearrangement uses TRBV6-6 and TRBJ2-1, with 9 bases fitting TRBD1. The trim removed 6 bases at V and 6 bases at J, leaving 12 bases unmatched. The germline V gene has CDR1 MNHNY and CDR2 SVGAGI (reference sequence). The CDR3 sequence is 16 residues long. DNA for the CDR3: TGTGCCAGCAGCCCACCTTCGGGGACAGGGCCCAATGAGCAGTTCTTC. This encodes CASSPPSGTGPNEQFF.

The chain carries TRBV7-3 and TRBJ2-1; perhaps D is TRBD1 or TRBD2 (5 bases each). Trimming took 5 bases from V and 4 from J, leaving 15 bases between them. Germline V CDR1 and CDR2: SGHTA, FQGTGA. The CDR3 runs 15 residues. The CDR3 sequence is CASSPVGVTYNEQFF. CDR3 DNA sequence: TGTGCCAGCAGCCCCGTGGGGGTAACATACAATGAGCAGTTCTTC. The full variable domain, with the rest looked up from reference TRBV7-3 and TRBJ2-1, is GAGVSQTPSNKVTEKGKYVELRCDPISGHTALYWYRQSLGQGPEFLIYFQGTGAADDSGLPNDRFFAVRPEGSVSTLKIQRTERGDSAVYLCASSPVGVTYNEQFFGPGTRLTVL.

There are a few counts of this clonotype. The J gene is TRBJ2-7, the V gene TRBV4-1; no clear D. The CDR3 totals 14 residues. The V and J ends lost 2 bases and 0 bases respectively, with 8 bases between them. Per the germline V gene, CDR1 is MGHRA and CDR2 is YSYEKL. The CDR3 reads CASSQNDNSYEQYF. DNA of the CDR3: TGCGCCAGCAGCCAAAATGACAACTCCTACGAGCAGTACTTC.

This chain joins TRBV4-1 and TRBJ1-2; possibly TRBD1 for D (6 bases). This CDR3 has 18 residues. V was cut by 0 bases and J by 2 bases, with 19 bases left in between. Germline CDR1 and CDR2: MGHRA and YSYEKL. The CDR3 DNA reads TGCGCCAGCAGCCAAGATCGCCGGACGGGGGGCGTGAACTATGGCTACACCTTC. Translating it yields CASSQDRRTGGVNYGYTF.

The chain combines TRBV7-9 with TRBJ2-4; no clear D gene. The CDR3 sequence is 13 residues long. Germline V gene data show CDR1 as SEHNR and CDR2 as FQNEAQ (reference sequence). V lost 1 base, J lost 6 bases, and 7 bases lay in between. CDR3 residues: CASSLVRANIQYF. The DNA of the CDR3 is TGTGCCAGCAGCTTAGTTCGGGCAAACATTCAGTACTTC.

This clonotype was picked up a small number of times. In DNA form, the CDR3 reads TGCAGTGCGGTACTACTGTCCCCCTCCTACGAGCAGTACTTC. This gives the protein CSAVLLSPSYEQYF. The chain couples TRBV20-1 to TRBJ2-7; D remains unclear. Trimming shortened V by 6 bases and J by 0 bases, and 15 bases separated the two germline ends. From germline, CDR1 is DFQATT and CDR2 SNEGSKA (reference sequence). The CDR3 covers 14 residues.

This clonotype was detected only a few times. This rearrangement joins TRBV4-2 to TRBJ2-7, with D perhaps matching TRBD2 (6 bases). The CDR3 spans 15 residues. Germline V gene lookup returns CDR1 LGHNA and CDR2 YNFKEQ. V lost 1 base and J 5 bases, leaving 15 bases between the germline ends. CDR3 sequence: CASSQAPSESNEQYF. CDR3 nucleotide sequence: TGTGCCAGCAGCCAAGCTCCTAGCGAATCCAACGAGCAGTACTTC.

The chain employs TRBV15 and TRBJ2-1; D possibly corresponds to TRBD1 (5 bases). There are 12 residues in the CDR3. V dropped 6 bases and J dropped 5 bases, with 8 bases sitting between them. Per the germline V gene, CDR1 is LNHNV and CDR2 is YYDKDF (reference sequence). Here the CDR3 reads CATRDNDNEQFF. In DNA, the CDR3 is TGTGCCACCAGGGACAATGACAATGAGCAGTTCTTC.

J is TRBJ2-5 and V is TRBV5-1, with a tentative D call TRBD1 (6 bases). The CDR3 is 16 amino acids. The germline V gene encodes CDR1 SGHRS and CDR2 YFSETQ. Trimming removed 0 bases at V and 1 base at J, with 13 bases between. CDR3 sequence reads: CASSLAGQPSQETQYF. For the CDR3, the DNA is TGCGCCAGCAGCTTGGCCGGACAGCCCTCCCAAGAGACCCAGTACTTC.

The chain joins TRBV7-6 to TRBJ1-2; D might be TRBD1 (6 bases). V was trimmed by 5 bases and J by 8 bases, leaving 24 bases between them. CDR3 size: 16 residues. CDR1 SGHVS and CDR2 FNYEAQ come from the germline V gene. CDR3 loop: CASSPWPRGQGKGYTF. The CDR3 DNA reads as TGTGCCAGCAGCCCTTGGCCCCGGGGGCAGGGAAAGGGCTACACCTTC.

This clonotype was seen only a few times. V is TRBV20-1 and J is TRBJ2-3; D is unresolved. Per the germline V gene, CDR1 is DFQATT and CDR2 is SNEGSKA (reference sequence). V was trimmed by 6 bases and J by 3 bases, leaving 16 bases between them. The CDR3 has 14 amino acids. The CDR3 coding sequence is TGCAGTGCGAGACCCTTACGGTGGACAGATACGCAGTATTTT. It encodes CSARPLRWTDTQYF.

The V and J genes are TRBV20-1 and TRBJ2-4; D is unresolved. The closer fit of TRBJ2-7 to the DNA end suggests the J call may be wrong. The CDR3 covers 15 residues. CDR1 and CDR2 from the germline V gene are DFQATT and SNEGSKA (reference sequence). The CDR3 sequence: CSASRVVGYSHEQYF. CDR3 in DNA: TGCAGTGCTAGTAGAGTGGTGGGTTACAGCCACGAGCAGTACTTC.

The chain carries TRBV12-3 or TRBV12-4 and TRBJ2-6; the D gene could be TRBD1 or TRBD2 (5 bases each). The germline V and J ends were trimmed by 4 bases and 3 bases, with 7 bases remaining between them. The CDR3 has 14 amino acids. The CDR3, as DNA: TGTGCCAGCAGTTGGGACCGTGGGGCCAACGTCCTGACTTTC. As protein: CASSWDRGANVLTF.

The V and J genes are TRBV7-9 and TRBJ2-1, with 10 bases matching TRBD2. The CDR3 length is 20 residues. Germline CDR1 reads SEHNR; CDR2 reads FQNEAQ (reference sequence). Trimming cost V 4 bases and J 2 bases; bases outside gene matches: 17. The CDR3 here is CASSSRAVAGGPQTYNEQFF. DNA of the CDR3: TGTGCCAGCAGCTCCCGGGCGGTAGCGGGGGGACCCCAGACCTACAATGAGCAGTTCTTC.

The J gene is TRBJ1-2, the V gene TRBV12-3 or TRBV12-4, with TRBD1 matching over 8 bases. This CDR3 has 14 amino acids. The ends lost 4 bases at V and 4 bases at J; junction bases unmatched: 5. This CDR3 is CASSSTGVIYGYTF. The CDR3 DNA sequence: TGTGCCAGCAGTTCGACAGGGGTTATCTATGGCTACACCTTC.

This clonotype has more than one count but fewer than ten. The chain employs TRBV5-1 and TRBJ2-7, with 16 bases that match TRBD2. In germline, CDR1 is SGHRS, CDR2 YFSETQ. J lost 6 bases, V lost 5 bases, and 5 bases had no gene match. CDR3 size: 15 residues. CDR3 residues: CASSSGLAGGGEQYF. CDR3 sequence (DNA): TGCGCCAGCAGTTCGGGACTAGCGGGAGGGGGCGAGCAGTACTTC. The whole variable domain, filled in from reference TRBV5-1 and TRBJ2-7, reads KAGVTQTPRYLIKTRGQQVTLSCSPISGHRSVSWYQQTPGQGLQFLFEYFSETQRNKGNFPGRFSGRQFSNSRSEMNVSTLELGDSALYLCASSSGLAGGGEQYFGPGTRLTVT.